These 10 T cell receptor beta chains were sequenced from one sample in a study of blood T cell repertoires in COVID-19 (dated by TCRdb to 2018 to 2020). The library was produced with the immunoSEQ multiplex PCR assay. TCRdb took over this immuneACCESS table, retaining in-frame rearrangements with V and J assigned. Such tables are incomplete; in checked studies, under half of the missing clones stem from an unresolved V gene, and the remainder is unexplained. This sample gives around 250,000 clones in total; roughly 81% of them show up just once. Roughly 6.7% of the sample goes to the ten largest clones. What was sequenced was PBMCs or T cells enriched from blood (not recorded which). The receptors shown here come from a woman between 50 and 59 years old who had been exposed to COVID-19.

This clone was seen a single time. One junction end does not reproduce the germline sequence, and a read error may be involved. The genes are TRBV28 and TRBJ1-6; maybe TRBD1 (5 bases). Germline V CDR1 and CDR2: MDHEN, SYDVKM. This CDR3 has 14 amino acids. This CDR3 reads CASTLGHHNSPLHF. In DNA form, the CDR3 reads TGTGCCAGCACTTTAGGACACCATAATTCACCCCTCCACTTT.

The chain joins TRBV27 to TRBJ2-1; D unclear. V lost 2 bases and J lost 5, with 13 bases in between. Germline V gives CDR1 MNHEY, CDR2 SMNVEV (reference sequence). CDR3 length equals 15 residues. The CDR3 region is CASSLNSLRDNEQFF. In DNA form, the CDR3 reads TGTGCCAGCAGTTTAAACAGCCTACGAGACAATGAGCAGTTCTTC.

The chain joins TRBV19 to TRBJ2-7; 8 nucleotides align to TRBD1. The CDR3 contains 15 residues. With V trimmed by 3 bases and J by 2 bases, 6 bases remained unmatched. CDR1 and CDR2 (germline): LNHDA, SQIVND (reference sequence). CDR3 protein: CASSIRDRSTYEQYF. CDR3 nucleotides: TGTGCCAGTAGTATCCGGGACAGGAGTACCTACGAGCAGTACTTC.

This clone showed up just once. CDR3 in amino acids: CASSPRDGDSPLHF. The CDR3 coding sequence is TGTGCCAGCAGCCCCCGCGACGGGGATTCACCCCTCCACTTT. V usage is TRBV9 and J usage is TRBJ1-6; D gene uncertain. V was pared by 4 bases and J by 8 bases, with 13 bases between. The CDR3 is 14 amino acids. Germline CDR1 and CDR2: SGDLS and YYNGEE.

The gene calls are TRBV21-1 and TRBJ1-2; the table gives TRBD1 as D, unverified against the DNA. TRBV21-1 is a pseudogene. The CDR3 runs 13 residues. The CDR3 DNA reads as TGTGCCAGCAGCCCCAGGGGGCCGTATGGCTACACCTTC. Amino acids: CASSPRGPYGYTF.

J is TRBJ2-1 and V is TRBV7-2; 12 nucleotides match TRBD2. The CDR3 contains 19 residues. The ends lost 5 bases at V and 2 bases at J; junction bases unmatched: 13. CDR1 is SGHTA, CDR2 FQGNSA, per germline. The CDR3 DNA follows: TGTGCCAGCAGCCAGAGGGGGACTAGCGGGCCCTACCCCTACAATGAGCAGTTCTTC. Encoded protein: CASSQRGTSGPYPYNEQFF. Full variable domain (outside the CDR3, taken from reference TRBV7-2 and TRBJ2-1): GAGVSQSPSNKVTEKGKDVELRCDPISGHTALYWYRQSLGQGLEFLIYFQGNSAPDKSGLPSDRFSAERTGGSVSTLTIQRTQQEDSAVYLCASSQRGTSGPYPYNEQFFGPGTRLTVL.

This chain uses TRBV6-4 with TRBJ2-3, with a tentative D call TRBD2 (6 bases). This CDR3 has 13 amino acids. V lost 10 bases to trimming and J lost 5 bases, with 16 bases between them. Germline CDR1 reads MRHNA; CDR2 reads SNTAGT. CDR3 nucleotide sequence: TGTGCCACCTCAATCCGGGGAGGAGATACGCAGTATTTT. It codes for CATSIRGGDTQYF.

The V call is TRBV19, the J call TRBJ1-1, with 9 bases identical to TRBD1. The CDR3 has 14 residues. V lost 6 bases, J lost 4 bases, and 6 bases stayed unmatched. The germline CDR1 and CDR2 sequences are LNHDA and SQIVND (reference sequence). CDR3 in DNA: TGTGCCAGTAGCCTACAGGGGGCGGGCACTGAAGCTTTCTTT. Translating gives CASSLQGAGTEAFF.

The V call is TRBV3-1 (or the pseudogene TRBV3-2), the J call TRBJ2-7; D not certain. This CDR3 has 12 amino acids. Trimming removed 4 bases from V and 3 bases from J, with 7 bases in between. CDR1 is LGHDT, CDR2 YNNKEL, per germline (reference sequence). Written as DNA, the CDR3 is TGTGCCAGCAGCCTAAGGAGCTACGAGCAGTACTTC. Amino acids: CASSLRSYEQYF.

The chain carries TRBV5-4 and TRBJ1-1; 8 bases align to TRBD1. J gave up 1 base and V 1 base, and 3 bases lay outside the gene matches. Per germline, CDR1 SGHNT and CDR2 YYREEE (reference sequence). The length of the CDR3 is 15 residues. CDR3 nucleotides: TGTGCCAGCAGCTTGCGCGGACAGGGGAACACTGAAGCTTTCTTT. Translation: CASSLRGQGNTEAFF.